This T cell receptor (beta chain) is drawn from a study of blood T cell repertoires in COVID-19. Whole-study context: Donors in the United States, Italy and Spain gave samples during acute or convalescent COVID-19. PBMCs, B-cell-depleted T cells, or T cells were the source of the cDNA or gDNA that made up the material.

Unmatched junction bases numbered 11, after V lost 1 base and J lost 3 bases. Germline CDR1 is LNHNV and CDR2 is YYDKDF (reference sequence). CDR3 size: 18 residues. In the original analysis: How many nucleated cells were present was estimated from reference gene primer amplification. Libraries were prepared by immunoSEQ multiplex PCR; TCRdb keeps only in-frame clonotypes and omits some of them. Clonal size and the V and J genes are those of that table, whereas D and trimming came from the DNA. The sample shows 250,000 to 300,000 clones, 80% to 85% of them seen only once. The chain links TRBV15 to TRBJ2-5; TRBD2 agrees at 10 bases. Sequenced: PBMCs or T cells enriched from blood (not recorded which). The source is a man aged 45-60 years who had recovered from COVID-19. The DNA for the CDR3 is TGTGCCACCAGCAGAGGGCTCGAGCTAGCGGGGGCTGAAGAGACCCAGTACTTC. It translates to CATSRGLELAGAEETQYF.